The T cell receptor beta chain under discussion was sequenced for a study of cytomegalovirus exposure and HLA in healthy donors. Broader study findings: Association of a missense DCLRE1C variant with TCR beta V- and J-gene trimming was reported in a later analysis.

With regard to this clone: Its matching antigen is unknown.

The germline V and J ends were trimmed by 0 bases and 3 bases, with 15 bases remaining between them. The germline gives CDR1 MNHNS, CDR2 SASEGT. The CDR3 spans 17 residues. The primer mix had 60 Vbeta and 13 Jbeta primers. The method was immunoSEQ multiplex PCR; TCRdb's version includes in-frame clones alone and lacks a portion of them. The profile covers roughly 160,000 clones, with approximately 81% appearing a single time and 1% taken by the ten largest. Sequenced input: PBMCs. V usage is TRBV6-1 and J usage is TRBJ1-3, with D possibly being TRBD1 (5 bases). The clonotype originates from a boy between 2 and 15 years old in good health and CMV-seronegative. CDR3 sequence: CASSEAFWGRLGNTIYF. In DNA form, the CDR3 reads TGTGCCAGCAGTGAAGCTTTTTGGGGCAGACTTGGAAACACCATATATTTT.